The 19 T cell receptor beta chains below come from one sample, sequenced in a study of blood T cell repertoires in COVID-19. Here immunoSEQ multiplex PCR was the method, and the copy in TCRdb shows in-frame clones only, minus some. The repertoire has about 180,000 clones, around 83% of them found once; the top ten carry approximately 1.5%. Sequenced: peripheral blood. The receptors here all came from a human donor in a cohort sampled during active COVID-19.

V and J are TRBV6-5 and TRBJ2-5; the match to TRBD2 covers 7 bases. Germline CDR1 MNHEY, CDR2 SVGAGI. There are 14 residues in the CDR3. Trimming cost V 1 base and J 2 bases; bases outside gene matches: 1. The CDR3 DNA reads as TGTGCCAGCAGTTACTGGGGGGGGCAAGAGACCCAGTACTTC. Translating it yields CASSYWGGQETQYF.

J is TRBJ2-7 and V is TRBV6-1; D gene uncertain. Trimming left V 2 bases short and J 4 bases short, with 6 bases between. Germline lookup yields CDR1 MNHNS and CDR2 SASEGT. This CDR3 region has 12 residues. In nucleotides, the CDR3 is TGTGCCAGCAGTGAACGGTTTTACGAGCAGTACTTC. It translates to CASSERFYEQYF.

This clone was seen only a few times. The chain carries TRBV7-6 and TRBJ2-5, with 15 bases fitting TRBD2. The V gene end was trimmed by 5 bases and the J gene end by 5 bases; junction bases not matched to a gene: 12. The CDR3 spans 18 residues. CDR1 is SGHVS and CDR2 is FNYEAQ in the germline V gene. The CDR3, as DNA: TGTGCCAGCAGCGCAAACGCCGGGACTAGCGGGGGGCTGGAGACCCAGTACTTC. Residues: CASSANAGTSGGLETQYF.

The chain links TRBV4-2 to TRBJ2-7, with 9 bases fitting TRBD2. V lost 5 bases, J lost 2 bases, and 10 bases stayed unmatched. CDR1 LGHNA and CDR2 YNFKEQ come from the germline V gene. CDR3 length: 16 residues. The DNA of the CDR3 is TGTGCCAGCAGCAGCTACAATAGCGGGAGCGCCTACGAGCAGTACTTC. Translation: CASSSYNSGSAYEQYF.

V is TRBV9 and J is TRBJ1-1, with 7 bases fitting TRBD1. The CDR3 consists of 14 residues. Germline values: CDR1 SGDLS, CDR2 YYNGEE. The V segment lost 4 bases and the J segment 2 bases; nucleotides outside the gene matches: 5. The CDR3 spells CASSLQGSNTEAFF. The CDR3 DNA sequence: TGTGCCAGCAGCCTACAGGGGAGCAACACTGAAGCTTTCTTT. The complete variable domain, with remaining parts taken from reference TRBV9 and TRBJ1-1, reads DSGVTQTPKHLITATGQRVTLRCSPRSGDLSVYWYQQSLDQGLQFLIQYYNGEERAKGNILERFSAQQFPDLHSELNLSSLELGDSALYFCASSLQGSNTEAFFGQGTRLTVV.

The rearrangement uses TRBV2 and TRBJ2-5; 8 positions match TRBD1. Germline V gene data show CDR1 as SNHLY and CDR2 as FYNNEI. J was trimmed by 5 bases and V by 3 bases; bases with no gene match: 8. The CDR3 has 15 amino acids. The DNA of the CDR3 is TGTGCCAGCAGTGACCTGGACAGGGTTTTGGAGACCCAGTACTTC. Translated: CASSDLDRVLETQYF. The full variable domain, rest sourced from reference TRBV2 and TRBJ2-5, is EPEVTQTPSHQVTQMGQEVILRCVPISNHLYFYWYRQILGQKVEFLVSFYNNEISEKSEIFDDQFSVERPDGSNFTLKIRSTKLEDSAMYFCASSDLDRVLETQYFGPGTRLLVL.

The chain uses TRBV7-9 and TRBJ1-2; TRBD1 matches 7 bases. The ends lost 2 bases at V and 7 bases at J; junction bases unmatched: 7. Looked up from germline, CDR1 is SEHNR and CDR2 is FQNEAQ (reference sequence). The CDR3 contains 14 residues. This chain's CDR3 is CASSLTGTVVGYTF. CDR3 DNA: TGTGCCAGCAGCTTAACAGGGACAGTAGTTGGCTACACCTTC. The full variable domain, its missing parts supplied by reference TRBV7-9 and TRBJ1-2, is DTGVSQNPRHKITKRGQNVTFRCDPISEHNRLYWYRQTLGQGPEFLTYFQNEAQLEKSRLLSDRFSAERPKGSFSTLEIQRTEQGDSAMYLCASSLTGTVVGYTFGSGTRLTVV.

This rearrangement joins TRBV7-2 to TRBJ1-1; tentatively, D is TRBD1 (6 bases). CDR1 SGHTA and CDR2 FQGNSA come from the germline V gene. The CDR3 contains 13 residues. Trimming took off 2 bases at V and 11 bases at J, with 15 bases between the two ends. CDR3 coding DNA: TGTGCCAGCAGCTTATGGGACAAGAATAACGCTTTCTTT. Its protein is CASSLWDKNNAFF.

Only a few counts were recorded for this clone. The chain combines TRBV27 with TRBJ1-5; TRBD1 aligns across 9 bases. The CDR3 covers 14 residues. V was clipped by 5 bases and J by 3 bases; unmatched bases: 2. Germline V gene sequence: CDR1 MNHEY, CDR2 SMNVEV (reference sequence). CDR3 sequence (DNA): TGTGCCAGCAGTGAACAGGGGGCCAATCAGCCCCAGCATTTT. Its protein is CASSEQGANQPQHF.

The chain has TRBV18 and TRBJ1-5; D is perhaps TRBD1 (6 bases). CDR1 and CDR2 (germline): KGHSH, LQKENI. V dropped 0 bases and J dropped 2 bases, with 14 bases sitting between them. The CDR3 covers 17 residues. The CDR3 nucleotides are TGTGCCAGCTCACCACCGGGCGGGGGCGCGGGCAATCAGCCCCAGCATTTT. Protein: CASSPPGGGAGNQPQHF.

This clone was found a few times. The V call is TRBV7-9, the J call TRBJ1-2; the match to TRBD1 covers 10 bases. The J segment lost 4 bases and the V segment lost 5 bases, leaving 7 bases of the junction unmatched. The CDR3 has 15 amino acids. Germline lookup yields CDR1 SEHNR and CDR2 FQNEAQ (reference sequence). The CDR3 nucleotides are TGTGCCAGCAGCCCACGGGACAGGGGAAGCTATGGCTACACCTTC. It specifies CASSPRDRGSYGYTF.

The chain combines TRBV4-3 with TRBJ1-2; D unclear. V lost 0 bases, J lost 4 bases, and 18 bases lay in between. The germline CDR1 and CDR2 sequences are LGHNA and YSLEER. The CDR3 sequence is 17 residues long. The CDR3 loop reads CASSQDLAVRTSYGYTF. In nucleotides, the CDR3 is TGCGCCAGCAGCCAAGATCTAGCCGTACGAACCTCCTATGGCTACACCTTC.

V and J are TRBV6-4 and TRBJ2-1; 12 nucleotides match TRBD2. Looked up from germline, CDR1 is MRHNA and CDR2 is SNTAGT. The CDR3 is made up of 16 amino acids. After removal of 6 bases from V and 8 bases from J, the junction contained 11 bases not matched to a gene. CDR3 sequence (DNA): TGTGCCAGCAGCGAGTCTAGCGGGGGGGCGTGGGATGAGCAGTTCTTC. Its translation: CASSESSGGAWDEQFF.

The chain couples TRBV27 to TRBJ2-6, with TRBD1 identical over 8 bases. Looked up from germline, CDR1 is MNHEY and CDR2 is SMNVEV (reference sequence). Unmatched junction bases numbered 12, after V lost 6 bases and J lost 2 bases. The CDR3 runs to 18 residues. The CDR3 DNA reads as TGTGCCAGCAGCGACCCAGGGGGCGCGTTTCCTGGGGCCAACGTCCTGACTTTC. Translating it yields CASSDPGGAFPGANVLTF.

This clone was seen at least ten times. Other DNA sequences of this sample code for an identical CDR3. The chain is built from TRBV6-2 or TRBV6-3 and TRBJ1-2, with TRBD1 identical over 9 bases. This CDR3 has 14 amino acids. Germline values: CDR1 MNHEY, CDR2 SVGEGT. V gave up 0 bases and J gave up 4 bases; unmatched junction bases: 0. CDR3 loop: CASSYSGQGYGYTF. Here the CDR3 DNA reads TGTGCCAGCAGTTACTCGGGACAGGGCTATGGCTACACCTTC.

Of note for this clone: This sample also contains other DNA sequences that code for the same CDR3. The CDR3 loop reads CASSESQGNQPQHF. The CDR3 DNA is TGTGCCAGCAGTGAATCACAGGGTAATCAGCCCCAGCATTTT. J is TRBJ1-5 and V is TRBV25-1, with D possibly being TRBD1 (6 bases). From germline, CDR1 is MGHDK and CDR2 SYGVNS. Trimming removed 1 base from V and 4 bases from J, with 8 bases in between. This CDR3 comprises 14 residues.

The chain carries TRBV4-3 and TRBJ2-5; 10 bases agree with TRBD2. This CDR3 is built from 16 residues. Trimming removed 0 bases from V and 4 bases from J; junction bases left unmatched: 5. Germline V gene lookup returns CDR1 LGHNA and CDR2 YSLEER. The CDR3 spells CASSQEKAGGRETQYF. The CDR3, as DNA: TGCGCCAGCAGCCAAGAAAAAGCGGGGGGGCGAGAGACCCAGTACTTC.

This chain links TRBV10-2 with TRBJ2-7; 7 bases are a match to TRBD1. Losses at the gene ends were 3 bases for V and 2 bases for J; bases not matched to a gene: 4. Germline V CDR1 and CDR2: WSHSY, SAAADI. CDR3 length: 14 amino acids. CDR3 bases: TGCGCCAGCAGTGAAGGGACAGTTACCTACGAGCAGTACTTC. Amino acid sequence: CASSEGTVTYEQYF.

J is TRBJ1-1 and V is TRBV4-1; tentative D call: TRBD1 (6 bases). The CDR3 spans 14 residues. Per the germline V gene, CDR1 is MGHRA and CDR2 is YSYEKL. V shed 1 base and J shed 4 bases, with 10 bases lying between them. The chain's CDR3 is CASSQVGQGTEAFF. The CDR3 DNA reads as TGCGCCAGCAGCCAAGTGGGACAAGGCACTGAAGCTTTCTTT.